Shown below are 8 T cell receptor beta chains from a single sample sequenced in a study of CD8 T cells in ankylosing spondylitis. TCRdb reprocessed the 5' RACE reads via MiXCR and lists one record per CDR3 protein. The data show about 240,000 distinct CDR3 sequences, around 10% seen once. Specimen: blood, either unsorted or a sorted T cell fraction (not recorded which). These TCRs come from a male donor with ankylosing spondylitis or in good health (not recorded which).

In its sample, this clonotype was seen many times. The V and J genes are TRBV25-1 and TRBJ1-5; 9 bases line up with TRBD1. From germline, CDR1 is MGHDK and CDR2 SYGVNS. V shed 5 bases and J 5 bases; nucleotides not matched to a gene: 7. This CDR3 comprises 15 residues. In nucleotides, the CDR3 is TGTGCCAGCAGTCCCCCGGGACAGGGTGATCAGCCCCAGCATTTT. Encoded protein: CASSPPGQGDQPQHF.

Worth noting for this clonotype: At one boundary the junction diverges from the germline segment, which might be a read error. The chain is built from TRBV20-1 and TRBJ1-1; 10 bases are shared with TRBD1. The CDR3 consists of 17 residues. CDR1 DFQATT and CDR2 SNEGSKA come from the germline V gene (reference sequence). Here the CDR3 DNA reads TGCTGTGCCACCCTTTTTGGGGGACAGGGGTTTTTCACTGAAGCTTTCTTT. Translated, it gives CCATLFGGQGFFTEAFF.

In this sample, this clonotype turned up many times. This chain connects TRBV29-1 to TRBJ2-7; 9 bases match TRBD2. Germline assignment: CDR1 SQVTM and CDR2 ANQGSEA. Losses at the gene ends were 4 bases for V and 7 bases for J; bases not matched to a gene: 8. This CDR3 has 13 amino acids. The CDR3 coding sequence is TGCAGCGTTGTTGCTAGCGGGACTAGGGAGCAGTACTTC. Translation: CSVVASGTREQYF.

V is TRBV5-1 and J is TRBJ1-2; TRBD1 agrees at 7 bases. Germline V gene lookup returns CDR1 SGHRS and CDR2 YFSETQ. The V segment lost 0 bases and the J segment 6 bases; nucleotides outside the gene matches: 2. CDR3 size: 13 residues. This CDR3 reads CASSLEQGDGYTF. CDR3 nucleotide sequence: TGCGCCAGCAGCTTGGAGCAGGGGGATGGCTACACCTTC.

The chain couples TRBV3-1 to TRBJ1-1; TRBD1 aligns across 9 bases. There are 16 residues in the CDR3. V dropped 5 bases and J dropped 4; count of bases not matched to a gene: 11. Per the germline V gene, CDR1 is LGHDT and CDR2 is YNNKEL (reference sequence). The CDR3 loop reads CASSGGTGNMRTEAFF. Here the CDR3 DNA reads TGTGCCAGCAGCGGGGGGACAGGGAATATGCGCACTGAAGCTTTCTTT.

This clonotype was detected ten times or more. V usage is TRBV7-9 and J usage is TRBJ2-1, with D perhaps TRBD2 (5 bases). Germline-derived CDR1 and CDR2 are SEHNR and FQNEAQ (reference sequence). V was trimmed by 4 bases and J by 0 bases, leaving 7 bases between them. There are 14 residues in the CDR3. The CDR3 region has the DNA TGTGCCAGCAGCTCTGGGAGCTCCTACAATGAGCAGTTCTTC. Translating it yields CASSSGSSYNEQFF. The complete variable domain, with remaining parts taken from reference TRBV7-9 and TRBJ2-1, reads DTGVSQNPRHKITKRGQNVTFRCDPISEHNRLYWYRQTLGQGPEFLTYFQNEAQLEKSRLLSDRFSAERPKGSFSTLEIQRTEQGDSAMYLCASSSGSSYNEQFFGPGTRLTVL.

J is TRBJ2-7 and V is TRBV9, with TRBD1 matching over 9 bases. The CDR3 runs to 13 residues. Germline V gene lookup returns CDR1 SGDLS and CDR2 YYNGEE. With V trimmed by 4 bases and J by 6 bases, 5 bases remained unmatched. In nucleotides, the CDR3 is TGTGCCAGCAGCTACGGACAGGGGCGCGAGCAGTACTTC. It encodes CASSYGQGREQYF.

Ten or more counts support this clonotype. V is TRBV5-1 and J is TRBJ2-1; TRBD2 matches at 10 bases. CDR1 SGHRS and CDR2 YFSETQ come from the germline V gene. Germline trimming cut 1 base from V and 2 bases from J; bases unmatched to any gene: 9. The CDR3 length is 18 residues. CDR3 sequence: CASSLKPLAGVTYNEQFF. CDR3 sequence (DNA): TGCGCCAGCAGCTTGAAGCCGCTAGCGGGGGTGACCTACAATGAGCAGTTCTTC.